The 19 T cell receptor beta chains below all came from one sample that was sequenced in a study of graft-versus-host responses after intestinal transplantation. The repertoire was sequenced with immunoSEQ multiplex PCR; TCRdb's copy has only in-frame clones and lacks some. The sample has some 41,000 clones; 89% are singletons. The specimen was PBMCs, collected almost 270 days after transplant. Source of these receptors: a human patient who received an intestinal transplant, so some T cells may come from the graft donor.

This chain links TRBV6-5 with TRBJ1-2, with D possibly being TRBD1 (6 bases). Germline CDR1 reads MNHEY; CDR2 reads SVGAGI. This CDR3 spans 14 amino acids. The V gene lost 6 bases and the J gene lost 2 bases, with 13 bases spanning the gap. The DNA for the CDR3 is TGTGCCAGCAGATCGGGAGGGGGGAACTATGGCTACACCTTC. This translates into CASRSGGGNYGYTF.

CDR3 sequence: CASGLPPPRERGYTF. DNA for the CDR3: TGTGCTAGTGGTTTGCCCCCCCCTAGGGAGCGTGGCTACACCTTC. The genes are TRBV12-5 and TRBJ1-2; D is unclear. The germline V gene has CDR1 LGHNT and CDR2 FRNRAP. The CDR3 runs 15 residues. Trimming removed 2 bases at V and 7 bases at J, with 17 bases between.

V usage is TRBV4-1 and J usage is TRBJ2-7; a weak D match, TRBD2 (6 bases). There are 13 residues in the CDR3. V was clipped by 0 bases and J by 7 bases, with 10 bases between them. Germline assignment: CDR1 MGHRA and CDR2 YSYEKL. The DNA of the CDR3 is TGCGCCAGCAGCCAAGACCCCGGGGGAGAGCAGTACTTC. Amino acid sequence: CASSQDPGGEQYF.

CDR3 sequence: CASSEGANTDTQYF. The CDR3 DNA reads as TGTGCCAGTAGTGAGGGGGCTAACACAGATACGCAGTATTTT. The J gene is TRBJ2-3, the V gene TRBV19, with 7 bases matching TRBD1. CDR1 is LNHDA, CDR2 SQIVND, per germline (reference sequence). This CDR3 has 14 amino acids. J gave up 2 bases and V 5 bases, and 4 bases lay outside the gene matches.

The V call is TRBV27, the J call TRBJ1-1, with D tentatively TRBD1 (6 bases). The V end was cut by 5 bases, the J end by 3 bases, with 22 bases between. The CDR3 spans 17 residues. From germline, CDR1 is MNHEY and CDR2 SMNVEV (reference sequence). The CDR3 region has the DNA TGTGCCAGCAGTCAGCAGGGGAGTTATGGATTAGACACTGAAGCTTTCTTT. This gives the protein CASSQQGSYGLDTEAFF.

Concerning this clone: The same CDR3 is also encoded by other DNA sequences in this sample. V is TRBV5-6 and J is TRBJ1-2, with D unclear. V was clipped by 5 bases and J by 2 bases, with 19 bases between them. This CDR3 is built from 16 residues. CDR1 and CDR2 from the germline V gene are SGHDT and YYEEEE. The CDR3, as DNA: TGTGCCAGCAGTTCCCCGGTATATATTTCCAACTATGGCTACACCTTC. Amino acids: CASSSPVYISNYGYTF.

This chain connects TRBV5-4 to TRBJ1-4, with 10 positions matching TRBD1. The CDR3 is 14 residues long. Trimming cost V 4 bases and J 8 bases; bases outside gene matches: 5. Germline CDR1 SGHNT, CDR2 YYREEE (reference sequence). CDR3 nucleotides: TGTGCCAGCAGCCTGACAGGGGGCGAGGAAAAACTGTTTTTT. Its translation is CASSLTGGEEKLFF.

This rearrangement joins TRBV2 to TRBJ2-7; tentative D call: TRBD1 (5 bases). This CDR3 has 13 residues. V lost 3 bases to trimming and J lost 2 bases, with 8 bases between them. Germline lookup yields CDR1 SNHLY and CDR2 FYNNEI. The DNA of the CDR3 is TGTGCCAGCAGTGATAAAGGGGCCTACGAGCAGTACTTC. Amino acids: CASSDKGAYEQYF. The whole variable domain, remainder taken from reference TRBV2 and TRBJ2-7, is EPEVTQTPSHQVTQMGQEVILRCVPISNHLYFYWYRQILGQKVEFLVSFYNNEISEKSEIFDDQFSVERPDGSNFTLKIRSTKLEDSAMYFCASSDKGAYEQYFGPGTRLTVT.

There are a few counts of this clone. The chain has TRBV5-1 and TRBJ1-2; D call uncertain. The V and J ends lost 0 bases and 8 bases respectively, with 11 bases between them. Germline assignment: CDR1 SGHRS and CDR2 YFSETQ. The length of the CDR3 is 13 residues. The CDR3 DNA reads as TGCGCCAGCAGCTTGGCGACCCTGCAAGGCTACACCTTC. Its translation is CASSLATLQGYTF.

This clone was counted between two and nine times. This chain uses TRBV7-9 with TRBJ2-5, with 8 bases fitting TRBD1. V lost 2 bases to trimming and J lost 5 bases; unmatched junction nucleotides: 7. This CDR3 region has 15 residues. Per the germline V gene, CDR1 is SEHNR and CDR2 is FQNEAQ (reference sequence). The CDR3 sequence is CASSLPDRGTETQYF. DNA of the CDR3: TGTGCCAGCAGCTTACCCGACAGGGGAACGGAGACCCAGTACTTC.

This clone was found a few times. The chain employs TRBV29-1 and TRBJ2-3, with 12 nucleotides matching TRBD2. CDR1 and CDR2 from the germline V gene are SQVTM and ANQGSEA. V shed 3 bases and J 2 bases; nucleotides not matched to a gene: 12. The CDR3 covers 18 residues. The CDR3 loop is CSVESWASGGVATDTQYF. Here the CDR3 DNA reads TGCAGCGTTGAGTCGTGGGCTAGCGGGGGGGTCGCCACAGATACGCAGTATTTT.

This clone appeared once. The chain has TRBV6-4 and TRBJ2-7; 7 positions match TRBD1. J was trimmed by 2 bases and V by 5 bases; bases with no gene match: 3. The CDR3 length is 13 residues. In germline, CDR1 is MRHNA, CDR2 SNTAGT. The chain's CDR3 is CASSYRGPYEQYF. The CDR3 bases are TGTGCCAGCAGTTACAGGGGTCCCTACGAGCAGTACTTC.

The chain recombines TRBV11-2 with TRBJ1-4; TRBD1 agrees at 8 bases. In germline, CDR1 is SGHAT, CDR2 FQNNGV. This CDR3 is built from 16 residues. V was clipped by 1 base and J by 6 bases; unmatched bases: 7. CDR3 region: CASSLGFGTGYEKLFF. The DNA for the CDR3 is TGTGCCAGCAGCTTAGGATTCGGGACAGGATATGAAAAACTGTTTTTT.

This clone was seen a single time. The rearrangement links TRBV5-1 to TRBJ2-5, with 12 bases that match TRBD2. Trimming at V came to 4 bases and at J to 8 bases, leaving 9 bases not matched to a gene. CDR1 SGHRS and CDR2 YFSETQ come from the germline V gene. This CDR3 has 15 amino acids. CDR3: CASSITSGGPTTQYF. In nucleotides, the CDR3 is TGCGCCAGCAGCATCACTAGCGGGGGGCCGACCACCCAGTACTTC.

This clone was seen a handful of times. The chain joins TRBV12-5 to TRBJ1-6; D remains ambiguous. V dropped 5 bases and J dropped 6 bases, with 23 bases sitting between them. Germline CDR1 reads LGHNT; CDR2 reads FRNRAP. The CDR3 is 18 amino acids. This chain's CDR3 is CASGQLWVPEPSNSPLHF. CDR3 nucleotides: TGTGCTAGTGGTCAATTGTGGGTTCCGGAGCCTTCTAATTCACCCCTCCACTTT.

This clone was seen a single time. This CDR3 is CASSLGSTSGYEQYF. CDR3 sequence (DNA): TGTGCCAGCAGCTTAGGCTCCACTAGTGGGTACGAGCAGTACTTC. The rearrangement joins TRBV11-2 to TRBJ2-7, with D tentatively TRBD2 (5 bases). The CDR3 has 15 residues. Germline CDR1 and CDR2: SGHAT and FQNNGV. The germline V and J ends were trimmed by 1 base and 4 bases, with 14 bases remaining between them.

The chain links TRBV7-9 to TRBJ2-7; TRBD2 matches at 9 bases. Germline-derived CDR1 and CDR2 are SEHNR and FQNEAQ (reference sequence). J was trimmed by 5 bases and V by 6 bases; bases with no gene match: 14. This CDR3 is built from 16 residues. The CDR3 sequence is CASSKNPGLASHEQYF. The CDR3 nucleotides read TGTGCCAGCAGTAAAAATCCGGGACTAGCTTCCCACGAGCAGTACTTC.

The chain combines TRBV7-9 with TRBJ1-4, with D unresolved. Germline loops: CDR1 SEHNR, CDR2 FQNEAQ (reference sequence). The V gene lost 4 bases and the J gene lost 0 bases, with 12 bases spanning the gap. The CDR3 covers 16 residues. In nucleotides, the CDR3 is TGTGCCAGCAGCTCCTACCGGTCGGCAACTAATGAAAAACTGTTTTTT. Protein product: CASSSYRSATNEKLFF.

The chain combines TRBV4-2 with TRBJ2-1; possibly TRBD2 for D (5 bases). Germline assignment: CDR1 LGHNA and CDR2 YNFKEQ. The CDR3 contains 14 residues. Trimming shortened V by 0 bases and J by 5 bases, and 8 bases separated the two germline ends. CDR3 sequence (DNA): TGTGCCAGCAGCCAAGATAGGCGGGACAATGAGCAGTTCTTC. Translating it yields CASSQDRRDNEQFF.